Listed here are 2 T cell receptor beta chains from one sample, sequenced in a study of blood T cell repertoires in COVID-19. Assay used: immunoSEQ multiplex PCR; TCRdb lists only in-frame clones, some missing. This sample yields 100,000 to 150,000 clones, of which roughly 74% are seen a single time; about 5.5% belongs to the top ten. The sequenced sample was peripheral blood. The receptors derive from a man at least 80 years old with COVID-19, enrolled during active disease.

The chain couples TRBV28 to TRBJ2-3; a weak D match, TRBD1 (6 bases). This CDR3 has 14 residues. V was trimmed by 6 bases and J by 2 bases, leaving 12 bases between them. Germline CDR1 reads MDHEN; CDR2 reads SYDVKM. CDR3 DNA sequence: TGTGCCAGCAGCCACAGGGTGTACACAGATACGCAGTATTTT. Encoded protein: CASSHRVYTDTQYF.

The chain employs TRBV2 and TRBJ2-1, with D maybe TRBD2 (6 bases). This CDR3 has 14 amino acids. CDR1 SNHLY and CDR2 FYNNEI come from the germline V gene. V gave up 6 bases and J gave up 0 bases, with 9 bases separating them. CDR3 nucleotide sequence: TGTGCCAGCAGGGACGGGAGCTCCTACAATGAGCAGTTCTTC. As protein: CASRDGSSYNEQFF. Together with reference TRBV2 and TRBJ2-1, the CDR3 gives the full variable domain: EPEVTQTPSHQVTQMGQEVILRCVPISNHLYFYWYRQILGQKVEFLVSFYNNEISEKSEIFDDQFSVERPDGSNFTLKIRSTKLEDSAMYFCASRDGSSYNEQFFGPGTRLTVL.